One sample yielded the 28 T cell receptor beta chains listed below, sequenced in a study of post-analysis software for immune sequencing data. Study results and limitations: In patients, four to six TRBV segments were more frequent than in controls, with TRBV5-6, TRBV5-1 and TRBV20-1 among them.

Their recognized antigens are unknown. The TCR beta cDNA libraries carried unique molecular identifiers. TCRdb fed the PCR reads into MiXCR, producing one record per CDR3 protein. The sample shows hundreds of thousands of distinct CDR3 sequences, roughly 38% of them seen only once. The sequenced sample was blood. The receptors stem from a girl aged 2-10 years with multiple sclerosis.

The rearrangement links TRBV9 to TRBJ2-3; D remains unclear. With 0 bases removed from V and 6 bases from J, the gap between germline ends came to 14 bases. From germline, CDR1 is SGDLS and CDR2 YYNGEE. The CDR3 runs to 15 residues. The CDR3 sequence: CASSVGVRLEDTQYF. In nucleotides, the CDR3 is TGTGCCAGCAGCGTAGGCGTTCGATTGGAGGATACGCAGTATTTT.

The V gene is TRBV9, the J gene TRBJ2-5, with 16 nucleotides matching TRBD2. The DNA end lines up better with TRBJ2-7; the J call may be wrong. Germline V gene lookup returns CDR1 SGDLS and CDR2 YYNGEE. The CDR3 contains 18 residues. This CDR3 reads CASSVGTSGGAKRFEQYF. The CDR3 nucleotides read TGTGCCAGCAGCGTCGGGACTAGCGGGGGGGCCAAAAGGTTCGAGCAGTACTTC.

V and J are TRBV20-1 and TRBJ2-3; D is ambiguous. V gave up 7 bases and J gave up 2 bases, with 10 bases separating them. CDR1 and CDR2 (germline): DFQATT, SNEGSKA (reference sequence). This CDR3 has 12 amino acids. The CDR3 coding sequence is TGCAGTGTTTCTCTATTCACAGATACGCAGTATTTT. Amino acids: CSVSLFTDTQYF.

Details on this clonotype: One end of the junction varies from germline; a read error may be responsible. This chain joins TRBV15 and TRBJ1-1, with D uncertain. The CDR3 contains 15 residues. Germline loops: CDR1 LNHNV, CDR2 YYDKDF (reference sequence). The CDR3 region is CATNRPRFRNTKAFF. The CDR3 region has the DNA TGTGCCACCAACAGACCCCGCTTTAGGAACACTAAAGCTTTCTTT.

This clonotype was seen a handful of times. The chain carries TRBV20-1 and TRBJ1-6, with no clear D. The CDR3 is made up of 15 amino acids. The V gene's germline CDR1 is DFQATT and CDR2 SNEGSKA (reference sequence). V gave up 1 base and J gave up 4 bases, with 11 bases separating them. CDR3 residues: CSARVPSAYNSPLHF. CDR3 nucleotides: TGCAGTGCTAGAGTGCCCTCGGCATATAATTCACCCCTCCACTTT.

The genes are TRBV5-1 and TRBJ2-7; 7 positions agree with TRBD2. The germline V gene has CDR1 SGHRS and CDR2 YFSETQ. The CDR3 loop spans 13 amino acids. Unmatched junction bases numbered 10, after V lost 4 bases and J lost 9 bases. The CDR3 protein is CASSPSGLEGQYF. In nucleotides, the CDR3 is TGCGCCAGCAGCCCCTCTGGACTAGAGGGGCAGTACTTC.

This clonotype was seen more than once but under ten times. The chain recombines TRBV24-1 with TRBJ2-1, with 9 positions matching TRBD2. CDR1 and CDR2 from the germline V gene are KGHDR and SFDVKD. The CDR3 is made up of 13 amino acids. The V gene end was trimmed by 8 bases and the J gene end by 13 bases; junction bases not matched to a gene: 11. This CDR3 reads CATTDSGGRTQFF. For the CDR3, the DNA is TGTGCCACCACCGATAGCGGGGGCCGGACTCAGTTCTTC.

This clonotype was counted a single time. The V and J genes are TRBV18 and TRBJ2-3; the D gene is possibly TRBD2 (6 bases). The CDR3 consists of 14 residues. The germline V and J ends were trimmed by 0 bases and 4 bases, with 8 bases remaining between them. The germline gives CDR1 KGHSH, CDR2 LQKENI. CDR3 in amino acids: CASSPPAGPDTQYF. The CDR3, as DNA: TGTGCCAGCTCACCACCAGCGGGCCCAGATACGCAGTATTTT. The full variable domain, with the rest looked up from reference TRBV18 and TRBJ2-3, is NAGVMQNPRHLVRRRGQEARLRCSPMKGHSHVYWYRQLPEEGLKFMVYLQKENIIDESGMPKERFSAEFPKEGPSILRIQQVVRGDSAAYFCASSPPAGPDTQYFGPGTRLTVL.

This clonotype was seen once. The chain employs TRBV7-3 and TRBJ2-2; maybe TRBD1 (6 bases). Germline CDR1 and CDR2: SGHTA and FQGTGA. V was pared by 4 bases and J by 4 bases, with 7 bases between. This CDR3 region has 13 residues. The CDR3 region has the DNA TGTGCCAGCAGCTCGGACAGCACCGGGGAGCTGTTTTTT. Translating it yields CASSSDSTGELFF. Filled out from reference TRBV7-3 and TRBJ2-2, the complete variable domain reads GAGVSQTPSNKVTEKGKYVELRCDPISGHTALYWYRQSLGQGPEFLIYFQGTGAADDSGLPNDRFFAVRPEGSVSTLKIQRTERGDSAVYLCASSSDSTGELFFGEGSRLTVL.

This chain connects TRBV28 to TRBJ2-1; 11 nucleotides line up with TRBD2. Germline V gene sequence: CDR1 MDHEN, CDR2 SYDVKM. This CDR3 contains 15 residues. V lost 8 bases, J lost 5 bases, and 8 bases stayed unmatched. CDR3 loop: CASCPGLAGNNEQFF. As DNA, the CDR3 is TGTGCCAGCTGCCCTGGACTAGCGGGTAACAATGAGCAGTTCTTC.

This clonotype was detected only a few times. Being one base from a much bigger clone, this may be a read error. The V call is TRBV4-1, the J call TRBJ2-1, with 11 bases aligning to TRBD2. Germline CDR1 and CDR2: MGHRA and YSYEKL. The CDR3 is made up of 16 amino acids. The CDR3 nucleotides read TGCGACAGCAGCCAAGTATCTAGCGGGGGGTTGCATGAGCAGTTCTTC. Translated, it gives CDSSQVSSGGLHEQFF.

J is TRBJ2-7 and V is TRBV20-1; possibly TRBD2 for D (6 bases). Germline CDR1 is DFQATT and CDR2 is SNEGSKA (reference sequence). This CDR3 comprises 11 residues. Trimming removed 7 bases at V and 2 bases at J, with 9 bases between. The CDR3 bases are TGCAGTGTAACTAGCCCCTACGAGCAGTACTTC. Encoded protein: CSVTSPYEQYF.

V and J are TRBV7-3 and TRBJ2-1, with TRBD1 matching 10 bases. Germline trimming cut 4 bases from V and 7 bases from J; bases unmatched to any gene: 13. Germline CDR1 reads SGHTA; CDR2 reads FQGTGA. This CDR3 is 17 amino acids long. DNA for the CDR3: TGTGCCAGCAGCTCCAGACAGGGGGCTGGTATACGGAATGAGCAGTTCTTC. Translated, it gives CASSSRQGAGIRNEQFF.

The chain has TRBV20-1 and TRBJ1-1; D is uncertain. CDR3 size: 10 residues. Germline CDR1 DFQATT, CDR2 SNEGSKA (reference sequence). V was cut by 6 bases and J by 7 bases, with 9 bases left in between. The CDR3 coding sequence is TGCAGTGCCCGGCGGGGTGAAGCTTTCTTT. It specifies CSARRGEAFF.

This clonotype was seen only a few times. The chain is built from TRBV20-1 and TRBJ2-6; D gene uncertain. Germline CDR1 reads DFQATT; CDR2 reads SNEGSKA (reference sequence). The CDR3 length is 14 residues. V lost 0 bases and J lost 11, with 14 bases in between. CDR3 amino acids: CSARDDGLRDVLTF. The DNA for the CDR3 is TGCAGTGCTAGAGATGACGGGCTAAGGGACGTCCTGACTTTC.

Concerning this clonotype: Being one base from a much bigger clone, this may be a read error. The chain employs TRBV19 and TRBJ2-4; D uncertain. TRBJ2-7 explains the end of the DNA better; the J call may be wrong. The CDR3 spans 14 residues. Germline values: CDR1 LNHDA, CDR2 SQIVND (reference sequence). The CDR3 spells CASSLSVLLYEQYF. The CDR3, as DNA: TGTGCCAGTAGTCTTTCCGTCCTACTTTACGAGCAGTACTTC.

The gene calls are TRBV20-1 and TRBJ2-3; D gene ambiguous. The V end lost 6 bases, the J end lost 4 bases, and 20 bases lay between the germline ends. Germline CDR1 DFQATT, CDR2 SNEGSKA (reference sequence). The CDR3 has 15 residues. The CDR3 loop reads CSAGQQSSPADTQYF. CDR3 bases: TGCAGTGCCGGGCAGCAGTCCTCCCCGGCAGATACGCAGTATTTT.

V usage is TRBV7-3 and J usage is TRBJ2-1, with a weak D call TRBD2 (6 bases). Germline assignment: CDR1 SGHTA and CDR2 FQGTGA. This CDR3 is built from 12 residues. Between the trimmed V and J ends, which lost 4 bases and 10 bases, there was a span of 11 bases. The CDR3 here is CASSSGTPEQFF. Here the CDR3 DNA reads TGTGCCAGCAGCTCCGGGACTCCGGAGCAGTTCTTC.

This clonotype has only a few counts. This rearrangement joins TRBV18 to TRBJ2-7, with 8 bases fitting TRBD2. Germline values: CDR1 KGHSH, CDR2 LQKENI. The J segment lost 2 bases and the V segment lost 5 bases, leaving 8 bases of the junction unmatched. This CDR3 is built from 15 residues. In DNA, the CDR3 is TGTGCCAGCTCATCATCCGGGACTAGTGCCTACGAGCAGTACTTC. Translated, it gives CASSSSGTSAYEQYF.

There are a few counts of this clonotype. The V and J genes are TRBV5-1 and TRBJ1-2; 7 nucleotides align to TRBD1. CDR3 length: 14 amino acids. J lost 8 bases, V lost 0 bases, and 7 bases had no gene match. CDR1 is SGHRS and CDR2 is YFSETQ in the germline V gene. This CDR3 is CASSLARTGDGYTF. CDR3 sequence (DNA): TGCGCCAGCAGCTTGGCCAGGACAGGCGACGGCTACACCTTC.

V is TRBV10-3 and J is TRBJ2-3; 8 bases line up with TRBD2. With V trimmed by 7 bases and J by 2 bases, 5 bases remained unmatched. The CDR3 extends over 14 amino acids. Germline CDR1 ENHRY, CDR2 SYGVKD. CDR3 amino acids: CAINSGGNTDTQYF. In DNA, the CDR3 is TGTGCCATCAATTCGGGAGGGAACACAGATACGCAGTATTTT.

The chain uses TRBV10-3 and TRBJ1-5, with 7 bases aligning to TRBD1. V was pared by 5 bases and J by 9 bases, with 13 bases of the junction left unmatched. From germline, CDR1 is ENHRY and CDR2 SYGVKD. This CDR3 has 15 amino acids. CDR3 bases: TGTGCCATCAGTCAGGGGCAGGGGGGTCGAAGGCCCCAGCATTTT. Translated, it gives CAISQGQGGRRPQHF.

The rearrangement uses TRBV12-3 or TRBV12-4 and TRBJ1-1; D ambiguous. Between the trimmed V and J ends, which lost 3 bases and 0 bases, there was a span of 5 bases. The CDR3 is made up of 13 amino acids. The CDR3 here is CASSFEMNTEAFF. The CDR3 DNA is TGTGCCAGCAGTTTCGAAATGAACACTGAAGCTTTCTTT.

This clonotype was seen only a few times. The gene calls are TRBV5-1 and TRBJ2-7; possibly TRBD1 or TRBD2 for D (5 bases each). This CDR3 region has 14 residues. CDR1 is SGHRS, CDR2 YFSETQ, per germline. Trimming removed 0 bases at V and 5 bases at J, with 12 bases between. CDR3 in amino acids: CASSLVGTGDEQYF. CDR3 bases: TGCGCCAGCAGCTTGGTGGGGACCGGGGACGAGCAGTACTTC.

This chain uses TRBV20-1 with TRBJ2-7, with 10 positions matching TRBD1. The J call may be mistaken, given a closer DNA end match to TRBJ2-5. Germline V gives CDR1 DFQATT, CDR2 SNEGSKA (reference sequence). The CDR3 spans 13 residues. Written as DNA, the CDR3 is TGCAGTGCTTGGGGACAGGGGTCAGAGACCCAGTACTTC. This gives the protein CSAWGQGSETQYF.

The chain has TRBV12-3 or TRBV12-4 and TRBJ2-5, with 11 bases fitting TRBD2. Judging by the DNA end, TRBJ2-7 fits better; the J call may be wrong. The CDR3 consists of 16 residues. CDR3: CASSPGRLAGGYEQYF. The CDR3 DNA is TGTGCCAGCAGTCCAGGGAGGTTAGCGGGAGGGTACGAGCAGTACTTC.

This clonotype has only a few counts. The CDR3 is CATSGSAYNEQFF. The CDR3 nucleotides are TGTGCCACCAGTGGGTCCGCTTACAATGAGCAGTTCTTC. The J gene is TRBJ2-1, the V gene TRBV24-1, with D unclear. This CDR3 is built from 13 residues. Germline values: CDR1 KGHDR, CDR2 SFDVKD. Trimming left V 5 bases short and J 4 bases short, with 8 bases between.

This chain links TRBV20-1 with TRBJ2-1; D perhaps matches TRBD2 (5 bases). Germline-derived CDR1 and CDR2 are DFQATT and SNEGSKA (reference sequence). The CDR3 loop spans 15 amino acids. The V and J ends lost 6 bases and 3 bases respectively, with 18 bases between them. CDR3 sequence reads: CSASPPGFGYNEQFF. The CDR3, as DNA: TGCAGTGCCTCTCCCCCGGGATTCGGCTACAATGAGCAGTTCTTC.